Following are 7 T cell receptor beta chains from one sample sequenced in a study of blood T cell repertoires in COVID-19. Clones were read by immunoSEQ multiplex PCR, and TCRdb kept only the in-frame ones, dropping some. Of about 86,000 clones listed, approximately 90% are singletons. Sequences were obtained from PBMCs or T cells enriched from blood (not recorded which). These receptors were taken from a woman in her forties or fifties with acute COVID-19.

CDR3 region: CASSLLGDSGAGTFSTDTQYF. CDR3 in DNA: TGCGCCAGCAGCCTTCTTGGTGATAGTGGAGCCGGCACCTTCAGCACAGATACGCAGTATTTT. This chain uses TRBV5-1 with TRBJ2-3, with D hard to call. Germline CDR1 SGHRS, CDR2 YFSETQ. Trimming took 4 bases from V and 0 from J, leaving 30 bases between them. This CDR3 is 21 amino acids long.

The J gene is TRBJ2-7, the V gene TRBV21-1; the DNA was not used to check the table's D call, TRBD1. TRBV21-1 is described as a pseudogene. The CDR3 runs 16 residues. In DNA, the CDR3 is TGTGCCAGCAGCAAAGTTCAGGGGTCGAGCTCCTACGAGCAGTACTTC. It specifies CASSKVQGSSSYEQYF.

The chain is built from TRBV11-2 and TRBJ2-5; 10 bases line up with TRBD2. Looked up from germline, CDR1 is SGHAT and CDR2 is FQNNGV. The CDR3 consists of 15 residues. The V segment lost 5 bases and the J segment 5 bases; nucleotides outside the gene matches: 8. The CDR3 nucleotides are TGTGCCAGCAGCCCCCGACTAGCGGGCACGGAGACCCAGTACTTC. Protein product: CASSPRLAGTETQYF.

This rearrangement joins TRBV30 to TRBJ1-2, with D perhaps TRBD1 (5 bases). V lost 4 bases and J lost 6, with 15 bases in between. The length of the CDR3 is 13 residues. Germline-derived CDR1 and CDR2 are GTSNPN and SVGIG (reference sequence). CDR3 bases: TGTGCCTGGACTCTCACTACCAGGGATGGCTACACCTTC. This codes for CAWTLTTRDGYTF.

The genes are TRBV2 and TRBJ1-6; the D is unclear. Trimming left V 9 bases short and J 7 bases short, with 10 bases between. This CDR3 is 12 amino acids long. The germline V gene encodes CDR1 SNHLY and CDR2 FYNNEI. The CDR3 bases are TGTGCCAGGGGCACAGACAATTCACCCCTCCACTTT. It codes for CARGTDNSPLHF.

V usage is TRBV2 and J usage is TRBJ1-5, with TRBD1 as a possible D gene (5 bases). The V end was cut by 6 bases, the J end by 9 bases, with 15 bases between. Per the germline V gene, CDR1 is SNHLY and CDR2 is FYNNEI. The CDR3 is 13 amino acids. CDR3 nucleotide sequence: TGTGCCAGCAGACCCGGAGGGGTAGGGCCCCAGCATTTT. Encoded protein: CASRPGGVGPQHF.

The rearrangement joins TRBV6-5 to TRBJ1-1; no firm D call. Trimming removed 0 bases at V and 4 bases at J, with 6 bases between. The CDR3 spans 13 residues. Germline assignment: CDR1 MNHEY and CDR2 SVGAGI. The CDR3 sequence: CASSYSISTEAFF. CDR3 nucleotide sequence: TGTGCCAGCAGTTACTCAATCAGCACTGAAGCTTTCTTT.